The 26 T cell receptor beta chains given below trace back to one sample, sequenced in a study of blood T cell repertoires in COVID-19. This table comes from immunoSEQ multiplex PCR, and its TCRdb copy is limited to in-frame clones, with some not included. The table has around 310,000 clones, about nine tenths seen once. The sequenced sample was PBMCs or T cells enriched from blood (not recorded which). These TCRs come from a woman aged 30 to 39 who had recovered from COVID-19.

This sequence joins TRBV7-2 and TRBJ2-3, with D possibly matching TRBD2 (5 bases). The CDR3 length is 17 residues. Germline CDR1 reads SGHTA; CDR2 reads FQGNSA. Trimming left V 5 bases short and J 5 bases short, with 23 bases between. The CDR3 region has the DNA TGTGCCAGCAGCGAACAGCGGCATGTAGGGTCGGGAGATACGCAGTATTTT. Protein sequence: CASSEQRHVGSGDTQYF.

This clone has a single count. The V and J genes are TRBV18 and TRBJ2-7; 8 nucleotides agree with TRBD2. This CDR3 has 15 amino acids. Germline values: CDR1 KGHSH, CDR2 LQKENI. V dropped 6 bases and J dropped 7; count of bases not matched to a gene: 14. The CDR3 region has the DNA TGTGCCAGCTCCCTTGAGAGAGCGGGAGCGGGAGAGCAGTACTTC. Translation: CASSLERAGAGEQYF.

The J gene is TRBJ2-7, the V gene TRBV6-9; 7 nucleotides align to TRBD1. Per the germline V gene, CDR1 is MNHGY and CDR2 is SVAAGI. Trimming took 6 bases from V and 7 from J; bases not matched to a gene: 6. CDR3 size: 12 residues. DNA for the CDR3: TGTGCCAGCAGGAGACAGGGCGGGGAGCAGTACTTC. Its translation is CASRRQGGEQYF.

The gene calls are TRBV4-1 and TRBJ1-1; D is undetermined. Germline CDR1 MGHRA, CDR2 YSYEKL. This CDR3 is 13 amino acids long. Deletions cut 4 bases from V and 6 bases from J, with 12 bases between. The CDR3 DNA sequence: TGCGCCAGCAGCCTACCGGGAGCAGCTGAAGCTTTCTTT. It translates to CASSLPGAAEAFF.

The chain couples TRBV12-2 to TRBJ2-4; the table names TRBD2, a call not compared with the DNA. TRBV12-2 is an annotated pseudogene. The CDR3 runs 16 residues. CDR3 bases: TGTGCAAGTCGCCCCGGAGTCGGGGGAGGCAAAAACATTCAGTACTTC. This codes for CASRPGVGGGKNIQYF.

DNA of the CDR3: TGTGCCAGCAGTTACGATCCAGGGAACTATGGCTACACCTTC. It specifies CASSYDPGNYGYTF. The chain recombines TRBV6-5 with TRBJ1-2; a possible D gene is TRBD1 (5 bases). V lost 2 bases and J 2 bases, leaving 9 bases between the germline ends. Germline V gene data show CDR1 as MNHEY and CDR2 as SVGAGI. This CDR3 is built from 14 residues.

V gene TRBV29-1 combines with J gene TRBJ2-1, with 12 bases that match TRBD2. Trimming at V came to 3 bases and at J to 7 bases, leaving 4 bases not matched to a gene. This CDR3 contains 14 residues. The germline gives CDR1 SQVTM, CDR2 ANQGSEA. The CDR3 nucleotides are TGCAGCGTTGAGGATACTAGCGGGAGGAATGAGCAGTTCTTC. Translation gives CSVEDTSGRNEQFF.

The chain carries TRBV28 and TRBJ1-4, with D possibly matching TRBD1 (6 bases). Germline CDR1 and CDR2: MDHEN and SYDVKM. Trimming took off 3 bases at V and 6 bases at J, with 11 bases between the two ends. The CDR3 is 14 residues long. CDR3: CASSFGGGHEKLFF. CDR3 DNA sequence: TGTGCCAGCAGTTTCGGTGGGGGCCATGAAAAACTGTTTTTT.

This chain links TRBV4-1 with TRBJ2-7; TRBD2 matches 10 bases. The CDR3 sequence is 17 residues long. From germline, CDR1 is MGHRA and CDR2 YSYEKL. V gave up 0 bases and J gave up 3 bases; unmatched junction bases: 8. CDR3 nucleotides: TGCGCCAGCAGCCAAGAAAGAAGGCTAGCGGGAGACTACGAGCAGTACTTC. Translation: CASSQERRLAGDYEQYF.

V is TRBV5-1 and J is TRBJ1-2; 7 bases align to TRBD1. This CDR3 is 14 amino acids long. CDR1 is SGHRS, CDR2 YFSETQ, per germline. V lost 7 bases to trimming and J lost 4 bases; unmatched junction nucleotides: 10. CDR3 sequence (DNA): TGCGCCAGCGGCAGGGGGTATTGGGCCTATGGCTACACCTTC. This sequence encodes CASGRGYWAYGYTF. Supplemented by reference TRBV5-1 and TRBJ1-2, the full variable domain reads KAGVTQTPRYLIKTRGQQVTLSCSPISGHRSVSWYQQTPGQGLQFLFEYFSETQRNKGNFPGRFSGRQFSNSRSEMNVSTLELGDSALYLCASGRGYWAYGYTFGSGTRLTVV.

This CDR3 is CASSERIAGGLSYEQYF. CDR3 bases: TGTGCCAGCAGTGAAAGGATAGCGGGAGGGTTGTCCTACGAGCAGTACTTC. This chain links TRBV25-1 with TRBJ2-7; 11 nucleotides agree with TRBD2. Trimming at V came to 2 bases and at J to 1 base, leaving 7 bases not matched to a gene. CDR1 is MGHDK and CDR2 is SYGVNS in the germline V gene. The CDR3 totals 17 residues.

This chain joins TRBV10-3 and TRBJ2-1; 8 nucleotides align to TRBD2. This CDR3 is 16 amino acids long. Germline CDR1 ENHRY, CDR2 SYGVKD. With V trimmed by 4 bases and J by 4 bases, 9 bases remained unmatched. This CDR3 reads CAISGHPASGYNEQFF. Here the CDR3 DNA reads TGTGCCATCAGTGGACACCCGGCTAGCGGGTACAATGAGCAGTTCTTC.

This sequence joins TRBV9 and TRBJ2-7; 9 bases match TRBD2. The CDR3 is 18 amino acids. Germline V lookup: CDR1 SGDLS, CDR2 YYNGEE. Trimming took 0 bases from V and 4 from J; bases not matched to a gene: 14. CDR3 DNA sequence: TGTGCCAGCAGCGTAGCGCTAGCGGGATCGGGGGATTTTTACGAGCAGTACTTC. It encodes CASSVALAGSGDFYEQYF. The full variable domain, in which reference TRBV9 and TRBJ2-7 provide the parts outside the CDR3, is DSGVTQTPKHLITATGQRVTLRCSPRSGDLSVYWYQQSLDQGLQFLIQYYNGEERAKGNILERFSAQQFPDLHSELNLSSLELGDSALYFCASSVALAGSGDFYEQYFGPGTRLTVT.

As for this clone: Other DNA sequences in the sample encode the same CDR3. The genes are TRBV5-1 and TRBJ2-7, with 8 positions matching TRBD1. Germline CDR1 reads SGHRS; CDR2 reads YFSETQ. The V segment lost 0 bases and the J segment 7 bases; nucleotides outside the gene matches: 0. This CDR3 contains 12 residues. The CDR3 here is CASSLGTGEQYF. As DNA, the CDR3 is TGCGCCAGCAGCTTGGGGACAGGGGAGCAGTACTTC.

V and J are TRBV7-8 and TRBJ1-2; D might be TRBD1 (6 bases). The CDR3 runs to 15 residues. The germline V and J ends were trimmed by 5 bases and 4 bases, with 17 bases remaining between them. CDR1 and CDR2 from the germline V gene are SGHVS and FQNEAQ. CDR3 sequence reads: CASSPFSGQPYGYTF. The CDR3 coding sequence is TGTGCCAGCAGCCCTTTTTCGGGACAACCCTATGGCTACACCTTC.

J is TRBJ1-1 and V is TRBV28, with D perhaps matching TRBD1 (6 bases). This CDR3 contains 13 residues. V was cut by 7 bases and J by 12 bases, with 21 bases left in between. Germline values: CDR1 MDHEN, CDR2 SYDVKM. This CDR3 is CASNLYPDRQTFF. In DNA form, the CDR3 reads TGTGCCAGCAACCTCTACCCGGACAGACAGACTTTCTTT.

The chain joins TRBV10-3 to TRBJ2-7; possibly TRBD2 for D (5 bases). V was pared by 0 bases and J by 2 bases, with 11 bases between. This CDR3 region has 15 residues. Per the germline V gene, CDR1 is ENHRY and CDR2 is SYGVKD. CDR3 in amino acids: CAISESGSATYEQYF. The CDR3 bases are TGTGCCATCAGTGAGTCGGGTAGCGCGACCTACGAGCAGTACTTC.

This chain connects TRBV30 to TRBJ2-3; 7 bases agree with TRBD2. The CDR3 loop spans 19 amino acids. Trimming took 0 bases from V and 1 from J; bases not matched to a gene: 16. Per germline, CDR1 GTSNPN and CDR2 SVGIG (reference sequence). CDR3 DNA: TGTGCCTGGAGTGTACGCAGGTGGGCTAGCGGAACTCGCACAGATACGCAGTATTTT. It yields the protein CAWSVRRWASGTRTDTQYF. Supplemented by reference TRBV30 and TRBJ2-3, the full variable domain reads SQTIHQWPATLVQPVGSPLSLECTVEGTSNPNLYWYRQAAGRGLQLLFYSVGIGQISSEVPQNLSASRPQDRQFILSSKKLLLSDSGFYLCAWSVRRWASGTRTDTQYFGPGTRLTVL.

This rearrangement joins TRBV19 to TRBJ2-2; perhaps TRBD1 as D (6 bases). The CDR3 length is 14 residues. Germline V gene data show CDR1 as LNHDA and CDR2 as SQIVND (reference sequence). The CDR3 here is CACTLITGTGELFF. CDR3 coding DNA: TGTGCGTGCACATTAATCACAGGGACCGGGGAGCTGTTTTTT.

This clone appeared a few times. The chain's CDR3 is CASSQNGQAGTEAFF. The CDR3 nucleotides are TGTGCCAGTAGTCAGAACGGACAGGCGGGTACTGAAGCTTTCTTT. The rearrangement links TRBV19 to TRBJ1-1, with 7 bases lining up with TRBD1. Germline V gene sequence: CDR1 LNHDA, CDR2 SQIVND (reference sequence). The CDR3 sequence is 15 residues long. With V trimmed by 5 bases and J by 5 bases, 11 bases remained unmatched.

Here the CDR3 reads CASSLVVSGNQETQYF. In nucleotides, the CDR3 is TGCGCCAGCAGCTTGGTTGTTAGCGGCAACCAAGAGACCCAGTACTTC. The V gene is TRBV5-1, the J gene TRBJ2-5; D is perhaps TRBD2 (6 bases). Germline-derived CDR1 and CDR2 are SGHRS and YFSETQ. Trimming took 0 bases from V and 0 from J, leaving 12 bases between them. The CDR3 is made up of 16 amino acids.

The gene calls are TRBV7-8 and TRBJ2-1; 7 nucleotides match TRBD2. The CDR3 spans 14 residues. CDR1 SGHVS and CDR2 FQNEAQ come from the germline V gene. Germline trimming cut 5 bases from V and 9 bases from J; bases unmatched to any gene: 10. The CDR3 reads CASSRVTSIGEQFF. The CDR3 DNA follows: TGTGCCAGCAGCCGAGTGACTAGCATAGGTGAGCAGTTCTTC. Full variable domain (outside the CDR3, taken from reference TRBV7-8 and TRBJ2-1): GAGVSQSPRYKVAKRGQDVALRCDPISGHVSLFWYQQALGQGPEFLTYFQNEAQLDKSGLPSDRFFAERPEGSVSTLKIQRTQQEDSAVYLCASSRVTSIGEQFFGPGTRLTVL.

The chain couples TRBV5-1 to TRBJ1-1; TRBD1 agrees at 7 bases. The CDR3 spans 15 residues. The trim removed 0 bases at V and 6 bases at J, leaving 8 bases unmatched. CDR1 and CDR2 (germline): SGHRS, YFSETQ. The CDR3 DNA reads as TGCGCCAGCAGCTTGGCCGGGCAGGGGGGCGCTGAAGCTTTCTTT. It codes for CASSLAGQGGAEAFF.

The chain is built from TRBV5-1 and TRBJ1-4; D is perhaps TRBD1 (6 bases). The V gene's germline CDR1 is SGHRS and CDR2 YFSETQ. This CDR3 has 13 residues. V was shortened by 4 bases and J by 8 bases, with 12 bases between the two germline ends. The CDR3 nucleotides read TGCGCCAGCAGCAAAGGGGGAGACGAAAAACTGTTTTTT. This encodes CASSKGGDEKLFF.

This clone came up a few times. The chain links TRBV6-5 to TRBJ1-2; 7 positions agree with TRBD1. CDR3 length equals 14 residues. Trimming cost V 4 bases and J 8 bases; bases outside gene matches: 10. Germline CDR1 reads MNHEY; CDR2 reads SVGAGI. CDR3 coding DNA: TGTGCCAGCAGTTCCCTTCCAGGGGGTGGAGGCTACACCTTC. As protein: CASSSLPGGGGYTF.

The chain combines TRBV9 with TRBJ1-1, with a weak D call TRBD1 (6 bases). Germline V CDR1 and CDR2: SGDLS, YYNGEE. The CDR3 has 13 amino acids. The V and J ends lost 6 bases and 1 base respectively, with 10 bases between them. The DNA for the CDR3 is TGTGCCAGCAACCAGGGGCCGAACACTGAAGCTTTCTTT. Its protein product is CASNQGPNTEAFF.